A single T cell receptor beta chain is shown here with its context. Its antigen is not yet known. The input lacks base qualities; no much larger clone sits a single base away. The donors were roughly 39 Caucasian individuals from Russia, aged 6 to 90 years, who were systemically healthy. Each donor gave approximately 10 milliliters of peripheral blood, collected into EDTA-treated Vacutainer tubes. Ficoll-Paque density-gradient centrifugation was used to isolate PBMCs, with at least 6.5 million per sample. Trizol reagent was used to extract total RNA from the PBMCs, yielding at least 6 micrograms per sample. For every donor, an aliquot of PBMCs went through flow cytometry to measure the percentages of naive CD45RAhigh/CD27high T cells. The library was built by means of 5' RACE. The data were produced on an Illumina HiSeq 2500. A second PCR of about 7 to 12 cycles was run with a J-beta primer mix and a sample-barcoded 5' primer. A template-switch 5' adaptor carrying 12 random nucleotides introduced a unique molecular identifier onto each TCR beta cDNA molecule. At least 2.5 million CDR3-containing paired-end reads were obtained from each sample. The Mint cDNA synthesis kit, primed by a TRBC-specific oligonucleotide, was used to synthesize first-strand cDNA from all RNA. Following uracil-DNA glycosylase treatment, all cDNA underwent a first 18-cycle PCR with the universal primers M1SS and BC2_uni_R. As for how the authors treated the data: Each sample was normalized by randomly selecting 1 million high-quality reads, each carrying a distinct molecular identifier. Instead of being binned into consensus sequences, reads with shared molecular identifiers were discarded. CDR3 identification, clonotype clustering and error correction used MiTCR with a Q25 quality threshold and the strictest error-elimination algorithm. A nonparametric unseen species model using Euler transformation provided a lower-bound estimate of total TCR beta diversity. TCRdb applied fastp at Q25 and MiXCR to the public reads, then kept only in-frame beta chains. Each CDR3 protein appears once, grouped with its most common genes and DNA. TCRdb, not the original authors, processed these V and J calls. The sample table contains hundreds of thousands of distinct CDR3 sequences; only one count was recorded for approximately 53% of them. The ten largest account for roughly 25% of the sample.

These data are taken from a study of blood T cells in healthy people across ages (dated by TCRdb to the mid-2010s). About the full investigation: In model experiments, roughly one uniquely barcoded TCR beta cDNA molecule per two T cells was captured by template switching. To track age-related changes in TCR beta repertoire diversity, the study relied on deep sequencing normalized with unique cDNA molecular identifiers. Four age groups were formed from the donors: young (average approximately 15 years), middle-aged (approximately 41), aged (around 68) and long-lived (roughly 88). To avoid experimental bias, donors of different ages were distributed randomly across sequencing lanes. The study analyzed two additional independent replicas of 1 million unique cDNA reads from the same blood draw for two donors, one aged 18 to 30 and one aged 80 or older. Findings and caveats that apply to the study as a whole: The CMV infection status of donors was not known, potentially confounding age-related changes in expanded clonotypes. Compared with the aged group, the long-lived group had more naive CD4+ T cells, fewer expanded clones and increased TCR diversity, suggesting age selection. Conclusive comparison of naive and antigen-experienced compartments was prevented by the profiling of bulk unsorted PBMCs. As age increased, observed TCR beta diversity per million T cells dropped in a roughly linear way, and a significant reduction was already evident by age 40. Estimates of total diversity based on one million sequenced T cells were considered lower bounds and underestimates. Observed TCR beta diversity correlated strongly with the percentage of naive T cells measured by flow cytometry.

The junction shows trimming of 1 base on V and 4 bases on J, plus 8 bases between the germline ends. The germline V gene gives CDR1 as MGHRA and CDR2 as YSYEKL. From its cysteine to its phenylalanine, the CDR3 spans 14 amino acids. Just the 42-base CDR3 DNA is kept, in frame starting at base 1. The sequencing input was blood. Rearrangement joined TRBV4-1 to TRBJ2-1; TRBD1 is perhaps the D gene, given 5 matching bases. This clonotype was obtained from a man aged 35-49 years in good health. The DNA is as follows: TGCGCCAGCAGCCAAGCTGACAGATACAATGAGCAGTTCTTC. Its translation reads: CASSQADRYNEQFF.